The 18 T cell receptor beta chains below come from one sample, sequenced in a study of metastatic and nonmetastatic thyroid tumors. Thyroid surgery took place with no prior treatment in any patient. From the PCR reads, TCRdb re-called clones with MiXCR. Of roughly 35,000 clones listed, 35% are singletons. Sequenced material: tumor tissue. The source of these receptors is a female donor with papillary thyroid cancer or a benign thyroid nodule (not recorded which). Some clones in this sample may be carry-over from other donors' samples.

This clone was detected a few times. The rearrangement joins TRBV6-1 to TRBJ1-6, with 7 bases identical to TRBD1. The CDR3 spans 14 residues. V lost 0 bases, J lost 10 bases, and 3 bases stayed unmatched. Germline assignment: CDR1 MNHNS and CDR2 SASEGT. The CDR3, as DNA: TGTGCCAGCAGTGAAGCAGCAGGGGGATCACCCCTCCACTTT. Translated: CASSEAAGGSPLHF.

The rearrangement links TRBV20-1 to TRBJ1-1; D unresolved. V was clipped by 2 bases and J by 0 bases, with 13 bases between them. The CDR3 runs 15 residues. The germline CDR1 and CDR2 sequences are DFQATT and SNEGSKA (reference sequence). CDR3 coding DNA: TGCAGTGCTAGATATCCGTACAACATGAACACTGAAGCTTTCTTT. Its protein product is CSARYPYNMNTEAFF.

This chain joins TRBV9 and TRBJ2-1; 13 bases are a match to TRBD2. Per the germline V gene, CDR1 is SGDLS and CDR2 is YYNGEE. V lost 3 bases and J lost 7; bases outside the gene matches: 7. The CDR3 extends over 16 amino acids. CDR3 DNA sequence: TGTGCCAGCAGCGCGGCCGGGACTAGCGGGGCTAATGAGCAGTTCTTC. It yields the protein CASSAAGTSGANEQFF.

This chain connects TRBV30 to TRBJ2-2; TRBD1 agrees at 11 bases. This CDR3 has 15 residues. V lost 5 bases and J lost 5; bases outside the gene matches: 7. Germline V CDR1 and CDR2: GTSNPN, SVGIG (reference sequence). In nucleotides, the CDR3 is TGTGCCTGGGATACCCGGGACAGGGGGACCGGGGAGCTGTTTTTT. The encoded protein is CAWDTRDRGTGELFF.

This clone was counted between two and nine times. In DNA, the CDR3 is TGTGCCAGCAGTCGACAGGACGCAAGCTCCTATAATTCACCCCTCCACTTT. It yields the protein CASSRQDASSYNSPLHF. The chain combines TRBV6-1 with TRBJ1-6; D might be TRBD1 (6 bases). The V end lost 5 bases, the J end lost 0 bases, and 14 bases lay between the germline ends. Germline-derived CDR1 and CDR2 are MNHNS and SASEGT. This CDR3 has 17 amino acids.

This clone has just a few counts. A much bigger clone sits one base away, suggesting this may be a read error. The rearrangement links TRBV12-3 or TRBV12-4 to TRBJ2-7, with D unresolved. The length of the CDR3 is 14 residues. Trimming took 6 bases from V and 5 from J, leaving 17 bases between them. The CDR3 bases are TGTGCCAGCAGCCCCTCCTACTGTGGTGACGAGCAGTACTTC. This codes for CASSPSYCGDEQYF.

The V gene is TRBV24-1, the J gene TRBJ1-5; D is unclear. The CDR3 extends over 14 amino acids. Germline V CDR1 and CDR2: KGHDR, SFDVKD. V was clipped by 4 bases and J by 4 bases, with 10 bases between them. The CDR3 is CATSDHDPNQPQHF. CDR3 nucleotide sequence: TGTGCCACCAGTGACCATGACCCTAATCAGCCCCAGCATTTT.

This clone was observed a single time. The chain recombines TRBV20-1 with TRBJ2-7; unclear D gene. V was pared by 4 bases and J by 4 bases, with 8 bases between. The CDR3 has 11 residues. Germline V gives CDR1 DFQATT, CDR2 SNEGSKA (reference sequence). The CDR3 nucleotides read TGCAGTGCTAAGGACGGATACGAGCAGTACTTC. Protein: CSAKDGYEQYF.

As for this clone: The germline gene is not matched at one end of the junction; a read error may be the cause. The genes are TRBV5-4 and TRBJ2-2, with 9 bases aligning to TRBD2. The CDR3 runs 17 residues. Germline-derived CDR1 and CDR2 are SGHNT and YYREEE (reference sequence). CDR3 protein: CASSLLLAGQYAGVLFF. In DNA, the CDR3 is TGTGCCAGCAGCTTGCTTCTAGCGGGACAGTACGCCGGGGTGCTGTTTTTT. The full variable domain, with the rest looked up from reference TRBV5-4 and TRBJ2-2, is ETGVTQSPTHLIKTRGQQVTLRCSSQSGHNTVSWYQQALGQGPQFIFQYYREEENGRGNFPPRFSGLQFPNYSSELNVNALELDDSALYLCASSLLLAGQYAGVLFFGEGSRLTVL.

V gene TRBV7-2 combines with J gene TRBJ2-7; perhaps D is TRBD1 or TRBD2 (5 bases each). Trimming removed 3 bases at V and 6 bases at J, with 12 bases between. The germline V gene encodes CDR1 SGHTA and CDR2 FQGNSA. The CDR3 contains 13 residues. As DNA, the CDR3 is TGTGCCAGCAGCTTCGCCCGGGACCGCGAGCAGTACTTC. Protein product: CASSFARDREQYF.

This clone was picked up a small number of times. The V and J genes are TRBV27 and TRBJ2-7; D call uncertain. V lost 2 bases to trimming and J lost 1 base, with 9 bases between them. Germline V gene sequence: CDR1 MNHEY, CDR2 SMNVEV (reference sequence). The CDR3 extends over 14 amino acids. CDR3 sequence reads: CASSLRDLSYEQYF. In nucleotides, the CDR3 is TGTGCCAGCAGTTTACGAGACTTATCCTACGAGCAGTACTTC.

This clone occurred many times. The gene calls are TRBV4-1 and TRBJ2-5; D ambiguous. The CDR3 spans 13 residues. Germline V gives CDR1 MGHRA, CDR2 YSYEKL. The V gene lost 6 bases and the J gene lost 3 bases, with 11 bases spanning the gap. The CDR3 region is CASRGQMEETQYF. As DNA, the CDR3 is TGCGCCAGCAGAGGCCAAATGGAAGAGACCCAGTACTTC.

This chain connects TRBV6-2 or TRBV6-3 to TRBJ2-2; tentative D call: TRBD1 (5 bases). This CDR3 contains 13 residues. With 7 bases removed from V and 3 bases from J, the gap between germline ends came to 9 bases. The germline gives CDR1 MNHEY, CDR2 SVGEGT. CDR3 sequence reads: CASIRGDTGELFF. The CDR3 DNA follows: TGTGCCAGCATTAGGGGCGACACCGGGGAGCTGTTTTTT.

This clone was recorded a few times. The chain combines TRBV19 with TRBJ1-4; D perhaps matches TRBD1 (5 bases). CDR1 and CDR2 (germline): LNHDA, SQIVND (reference sequence). The CDR3 consists of 13 residues. Trimming cost V 6 bases and J 7 bases, with 12 bases left between them. The chain's CDR3 is CASSWGGGEKLFF. The CDR3 DNA follows: TGTGCCAGTAGCTGGGGTGGGGGTGAAAAACTGTTTTTT.

The J gene is TRBJ2-1, the V gene TRBV5-1; TRBD2 matches 11 bases. With V trimmed by 3 bases and J by 5 bases, 10 bases remained unmatched. Germline V gene data show CDR1 as SGHRS and CDR2 as YFSETQ. The CDR3 is 17 amino acids. The CDR3 here is CASSSTVVSGRDNEQFF. The CDR3 nucleotides read TGCGCCAGCAGCTCTACGGTAGTTAGCGGGAGGGACAATGAGCAGTTCTTC.

This clone appeared a few times. V usage is TRBV12-3 or TRBV12-4 and J usage is TRBJ1-2; the D is unclear. The germline V and J ends were trimmed by 1 base and 8 bases, with 11 bases remaining between them. This CDR3 is 13 amino acids long. The CDR3 reads CASSLGHGQGYTF. The CDR3 DNA reads TGTGCCAGCAGTTTAGGCCATGGGCAAGGCTACACCTTC.

This chain connects TRBV5-1 to TRBJ2-2; 7 bases match TRBD2. V lost 4 bases and J lost 6; bases outside the gene matches: 6. The length of the CDR3 is 14 residues. CDR1 SGHRS and CDR2 YFSETQ come from the germline V gene. The CDR3 spells CASSHGTKSGELFF. Written as DNA, the CDR3 is TGCGCCAGCAGCCACGGGACTAAGTCCGGGGAGCTGTTTTTT.

This chain uses TRBV11-1 with TRBJ2-7, with D unresolved. CDR3 length equals 12 residues. The V end lost 4 bases, the J end lost 2 bases, and 6 bases lay between the germline ends. Germline V lookup: CDR1 SGHAT, CDR2 FQDESV (reference sequence). The CDR3: CASSSATYEQYF. CDR3 nucleotide sequence: TGTGCCAGCAGCTCGGCCACCTACGAGCAGTACTTC.